This TCR beta chain was identified in a study of shared clonotypes between healthy human individuals. Study in general: The people who gave samples were a couple of women and a few men aged 18 to 49. Findings of the study overall: Sampling covered blood only; tissue repertoires likely differ.

Authors' methods: Because ImmunoSEQ provided only junction sequences with no quality scores, the filtering differed. The data were produced by immunoSEQ multiplex PCR, yet TCRdb's version contains in-frame clones alone and is incomplete. The V and J calls and the clone size are those of that table, but D and trimming were determined from the DNA. The sample records about 460,000 clones, more than 70% being singletons. After removal of 5 bases from V and 5 bases from J, the junction contained 6 bases not matched to a gene. This CDR3 is built from 14 residues. Germline CDR1 and CDR2: SGHVS and FNYEAQ. Remarks on this clone: What it recognizes is unknown.

The unsorted samples had around 88 million PBMCs used for genomic DNA. The sample taken for sequencing was PBMCs. The receptor was derived from a woman between 40 and 55 years old in good health. Some clones in this sample may be carry-over from other donors' samples. The rearrangement joins TRBV7-6 to TRBJ2-5; TRBD2 matches at 9 bases. CDR3 bases: TGTGCCAGCAGCCGTAGCGGGAGTCATGAGACCCAGTACTTC. As protein: CASSRSGSHETQYF.